This T cell receptor (beta chain) was captured by sequencing in a study of early T cells in non-severe SARS-CoV-2 infection. Study information: Sequenced bulk RNA came from whole blood that was unsorted, and chains were unpaired.

Attachment of unique molecular identifiers was made to individual cDNA molecules. TCRdb redid the calling of the 5' RACE reads with MiXCR, one entry per CDR3 protein. The sample contains 65,000 to 85,000 distinct CDR3 sequences, 11% of which appear only once. This CDR3 has 16 amino acids. V was pared by 11 bases and J by 6 bases, with 27 bases between. The germline gives CDR1 MNHEY, CDR2 SVGAGI. Whole-study findings and limits: Database matching using VDJdb favored anti-spike CD8 responses, with private and CD4 specificities left missing.

This clonotype was seen a few times. Its antigen is currently unknown. This sequence joins TRBV6-5 and TRBJ2-3, with D perhaps matching TRBD1 or TRBD2 (5 bases each). Sequencing was performed on whole blood. The clonotype originates from an adult who was a healthcare worker with PCR-confirmed SARS-CoV-2 infection or an uninfected control (not recorded which). The CDR3: CAPQRHSRDPRDTQYF. The CDR3 DNA follows: TGTGCCCCCCAGCGTCATTCCCGGGACCCCAGGGATACGCAGTATTTT.